This TCR beta chain is from a study of blood T cells in healthy people across ages. Regarding the study as a whole: Unsorted PBMC material precluded a definitive naive versus antigen-experienced comparison. Comparison with aged donors showed that long-lived donors had more naive CD4+ cells and higher diversity.

The second PCR ran about 6 to 11 cycles with a sample-barcoded 5' primer and J-beta primers. Each CDR3 protein is one row after TCRdb ran MiXCR on the 5' RACE reads. The data contain 1.5 million to 2 million distinct CDR3 sequences, about 49% of them singletons. Trimming removed 1 base at V and 5 bases at J, with 10 bases between. CDR1 is SGHRS and CDR2 is YFSETQ in the germline V gene. The CDR3 runs 14 residues. Every sample yielded at least 6.5 million isolated PBMCs. About this clonotype itself: Its target is not known.

V usage is TRBV5-1 and J usage is TRBJ2-1; TRBD2 is a possible D gene (5 bases). This TCR was sampled from a woman aged 40 to 49 in good health. Material: blood. The CDR3 sequence is CASSLFVGDNEQFF. The CDR3 region has the DNA TGCGCCAGCAGCTTGTTCGTGGGAGACAATGAGCAGTTCTTC.